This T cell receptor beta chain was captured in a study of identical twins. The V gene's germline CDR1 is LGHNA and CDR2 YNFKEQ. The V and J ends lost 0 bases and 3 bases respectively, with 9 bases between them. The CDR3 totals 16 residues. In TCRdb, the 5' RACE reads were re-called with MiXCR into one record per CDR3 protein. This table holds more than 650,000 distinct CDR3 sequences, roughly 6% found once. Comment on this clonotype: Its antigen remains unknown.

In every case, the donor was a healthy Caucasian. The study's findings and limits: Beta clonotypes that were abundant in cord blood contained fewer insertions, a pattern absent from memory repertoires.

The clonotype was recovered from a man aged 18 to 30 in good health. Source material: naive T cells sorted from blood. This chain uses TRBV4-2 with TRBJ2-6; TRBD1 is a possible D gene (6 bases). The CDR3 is CASSQEQGYGANVLTF. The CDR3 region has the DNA TGTGCCAGCAGCCAAGAGCAGGGGTATGGGGCCAACGTCCTGACTTTC.